Listed below are T cell receptor beta chains from one sample, sequenced in a study of early T cells in non-severe SARS-CoV-2 infection. TCRdb reprocessed the 5' RACE reads with MiXCR, giving one entry per CDR3 protein. Counted here are about 50,000 distinct CDR3 sequences, over 5% occurring once; the ten biggest clones make up under 7%. The specimen was whole blood, collected at baseline. Source of these receptors: an adult who was a healthcare worker with PCR-confirmed SARS-CoV-2 infection or an uninfected control (not recorded which). Each CDR3 is given with its conserved first and last residue. Fields, in order: D gene, V gene, clone size, J gene, CDR3 DNA, CDR3 protein. D genes are given only for firm matches. Size tells how often a clone was seen (once, few, many) or the class of an expanded clone, and some rows leave it out.

TRBD1	TRBV19	many	TRBJ1-2	TGTGCCAGTGGACAGGGGGCGGCCTATGGCTACACCTTC	CASGQGAAYGYTF
.	TRBV7-3	many	TRBJ2-5	TGTGCCAGCAGCCCGGGGAGTGGAGAAGGAGAGACCCAGTACTTC	CASSPGSGEGETQYF
.	TRBV7-9	many	TRBJ2-3	TGTGCCAGCAGCAAGCAACAGGGCGGGCACACAGATACGCAGTATTTT	CASSKQQGGHTDTQYF
TRBD2	TRBV20-1	many	TRBJ2-7	TGCAGTGCTCCGGGACTAGCGGAACCCTACGAGCAGTACTTC	CSAPGLAEPYEQYF
.	TRBV2	many	TRBJ1-5	TGTGCCAGCAGTGGGAAAGGGGAACAGCCCCAGCATTTT	CASSGKGEQPQHF
TRBD2	TRBV24-1	.	TRBJ2-1	TGTGCCACCAGTGATTCGGCGGGAGTCGTGCAGTTCTTC	CATSDSAGVVQFF
TRBD1	TRBV7-8	.	TRBJ2-3	TGTGCCAGCAGCGCCAGAACAGGGGTAGATACGCAGTATTTT	CASSARTGVDTQYF
TRBD2	TRBV28	many	TRBJ2-3	TGTGCCAGCAGTTCAGTGACTAGCGGGGCCACAGATACGCAGTATTTT	CASSSVTSGATDTQYF
.	TRBV29-1	many	TRBJ2-1	TGCAGCGTTGAGGGCCCCAACGGCAATGAGCAGTTCTTC	CSVEGPNGNEQFF
.	TRBV6-5	.	TRBJ2-3	TGTGCCAGCAGTTACTCGGGGGAGCGCCTCACAGATACGCAGTATTTT	CASSYSGERLTDTQYF
.	TRBV3-1	many	TRBJ1-1	TGTGCCAGCAGCCGCGACATATCGGACACTGAAGCTTTCTTT	CASSRDISDTEAFF
.	TRBV18	many	TRBJ1-3	TGTGCCAGCTCACCAAGGGGTAGCTCTGGAAACACCATATATTTT	CASSPRGSSGNTIYF
TRBD1	TRBV12-3/TRBV12-4	many	TRBJ2-7	TGTGCCAGCAGTCGTGACAGGGACCCGTCCTACGAGCAGTACTTC	CASSRDRDPSYEQYF
.	TRBV6-6	few	TRBJ1-5	TGTGCCAGCAGCCCTGTATTGGGTGACAATCAGCCCCAGCATTTT	CASSPVLGDNQPQHF
.	TRBV7-8	many	TRBJ2-2	TGTGCCAGCAGCTTCAGGGGTGGGGGCCTCCGCCCCGGGGAGCTGTTTTTT	CASSFRGGGLRPGELFF
TRBD2	TRBV11-3	many	TRBJ2-7	TGTGCCAGCAGCGCATCAGCGGGAGTTGGGTACGAGCAGTACTTC	CASSASAGVGYEQYF
TRBD2	TRBV4-1	many	TRBJ2-7	TGCGCCAGCAGCCGGGGGACTAGCAAACCCAACGAGCAGTACTTC	CASSRGTSKPNEQYF
TRBD2	TRBV28	few	TRBJ2-6	TGTGCCAGCAACTCACTAGCGGCTGGGGCCAACGTCCTGACTTTC	CASNSLAAGANVLTF
.	TRBV7-9	few	TRBJ1-2	TGTGCCAGCAGCTCTCAGGGTTTCTCTGGCTACACCTTC	CASSSQGFSGYTF
.	TRBV6-5	.	TRBJ2-3	TGTGCCAGCACCCCCGGCAGAAGCACAGATACGCAGTATTTT	CASTPGRSTDTQYF
TRBD2	TRBV19	.	TRBJ2-1	TGTGCCAGTAGCCACGGACTAGCGGGACATGAGCAGTTCTTC	CASSHGLAGHEQFF
.	TRBV20-1	.	TRBJ2-5	TGCAGTGCTAGAGATCTTGGGACCCAACAAGAGACCCAGTACTTC	CSARDLGTQQETQYF
TRBD2	TRBV20-1	many	TRBJ2-5	TGCAGTGCCCACCCAGCGGGACTCGGAGAGACCCAGTACTTC	CSAHPAGLGETQYF
.	TRBV27	many	TRBJ1-5	TGTGCCACGGCCCAGGGGATTAGCAATCAGCCCCAGCATTTT	CATAQGISNQPQHF
.	TRBV19	many	TRBJ1-5	TGTGCCAGTAGTTCCATGACAAACAGGGTATCGGGCAATCAGCCCCAGCATTTT	CASSSMTNRVSGNQPQHF
TRBD2	TRBV6-5	few	TRBJ2-1	TGTGCCACCACGAACCCTAGCGGGAGGGGCTATGAGCAGTTCTTC	CATTNPSGRGYEQFF
.	TRBV30	many	TRBJ1-1	TGTGCCGGGGGGAAGGTGGGCGCCCCGGGGCACGACACTGAAGCTTTCTTT	CAGGKVGAPGHDTEAFF
.	TRBV29-1	many	TRBJ1-1	TGCAGCGTTGAAGAAGGGGGGGGCTGGATGAACACTGAAGCTTTCTTT	CSVEEGGGWMNTEAFF
.	TRBV7-2	many	TRBJ2-1	TGTGCCAGCAGCTTAGTTGGCAATGAGCAGTTCTTC	CASSLVGNEQFF
TRBD2	TRBV7-6	many	TRBJ2-7	TGTGCCAGCAGCTTCGAGGGTAGCGGGACCTCCCTCTCCTACGAGCAGTACTTC	CASSFEGSGTSLSYEQYF
.	TRBV4-1	.	TRBJ1-3	TGCGCCAGCAGCCAAGCCGGAGGAAGCTCTGGAAACACCATATATTTT	CASSQAGGSSGNTIYF